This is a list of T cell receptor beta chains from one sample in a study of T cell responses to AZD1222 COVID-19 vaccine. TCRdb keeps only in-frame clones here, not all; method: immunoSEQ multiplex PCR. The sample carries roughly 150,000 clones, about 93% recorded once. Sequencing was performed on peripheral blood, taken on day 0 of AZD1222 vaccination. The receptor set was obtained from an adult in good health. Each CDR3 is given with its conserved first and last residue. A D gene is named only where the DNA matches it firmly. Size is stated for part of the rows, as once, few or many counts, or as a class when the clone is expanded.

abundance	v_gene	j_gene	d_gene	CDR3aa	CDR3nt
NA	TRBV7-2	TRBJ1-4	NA	CASSRGDREKLFF	TGTGCCAGCAGCCGGGGTGACCGTGAAAAACTGTTTTTT
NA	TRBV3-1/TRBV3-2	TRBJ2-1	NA	CASSHNRLQGEQFF	TGTGCCAGCAGCCATAACAGGCTCCAAGGTGAGCAGTTCTTC
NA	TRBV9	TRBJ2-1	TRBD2	CASSVAGTSGLNEQFF	TGTGCCAGCAGCGTAGCTGGGACTAGCGGATTAAATGAGCAGTTCTTC
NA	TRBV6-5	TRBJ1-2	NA	CASSSNPHYGYTF	TGTGCCAGCAGTTCCAACCCCCACTATGGCTACACCTTC
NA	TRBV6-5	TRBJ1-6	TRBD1	CASSFGTGLNSPLHF	TGTGCCAGCAGTTTCGGGACAGGGCTTAATTCACCCCTCCACTTT
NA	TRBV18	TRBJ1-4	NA	CASSPNQGEANEKLFF	TGTGCCAGCTCACCGAATCAGGGAGAAGCTAATGAAAAACTGTTTTTT
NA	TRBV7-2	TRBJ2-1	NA	CASSSGNEQFF	TGTGCCAGCAGCTCGGGTAATGAGCAGTTCTTC
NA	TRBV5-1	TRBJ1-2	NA	CASSLSPGSYGYTF	TGCGCCAGCAGCTTATCTCCAGGGAGCTATGGCTACACCTTC
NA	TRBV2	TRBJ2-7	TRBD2	CASSLGGMSGRYEQYF	TGTGCCAGCAGCCTAGGGGGAATGAGCGGGAGATACGAGCAGTACTTC
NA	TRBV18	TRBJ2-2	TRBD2	CASSPGGSTGELFF	TGTGCCAGCTCCCCGGGAGGGAGCACCGGGGAGCTGTTTTTT
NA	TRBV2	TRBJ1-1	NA	CASSPRTEAFF	TGTGCCAGCAGCCCTAGAACCGAAGCTTTCTTT
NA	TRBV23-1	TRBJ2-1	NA	CARKRDPRGQFF	TGCGCCAGGAAACGGGACCCACGGGGGCAGTTCTTC
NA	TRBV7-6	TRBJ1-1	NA	CASSPGTTNTEAFF	TGTGCCAGCAGTCCCGGGACAACGAACACTGAAGCTTTCTTT
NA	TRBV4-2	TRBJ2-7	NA	CASSQEVGDEQYF	TGTGCCAGCAGCCAAGAAGTGGGGGACGAGCAGTACTTC
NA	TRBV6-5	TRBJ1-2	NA	CASSYSSRDYGYTF	TGTGCCAGCAGTTACTCGAGCAGAGACTATGGCTACACCTTC
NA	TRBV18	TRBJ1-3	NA	CASSPQLRTGGNTIYF	TGTGCCAGCTCACCTCAACTAAGGACGGGTGGAAACACCATATATTTT
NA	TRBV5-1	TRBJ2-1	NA	CASSLDREGGEQFF	TGCGCCAGCAGCTTGGACAGGGAGGGAGGGGAGCAGTTCTTC
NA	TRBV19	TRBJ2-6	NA	CASSSQGSSGANVLTF	TGTGCCAGTAGTTCACAGGGAAGCTCTGGGGCCAACGTCCTGACTTTC
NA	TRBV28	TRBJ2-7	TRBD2	CASRDLAEWDEQYF	TGTGCCAGCAGGGATCTAGCGGAATGGGACGAGCAGTACTTC
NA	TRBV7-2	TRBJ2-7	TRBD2	CASSLRGGSSYEQYF	TGTGCCAGCAGCTTACGGGGGGGAAGCTCCTACGAGCAGTACTTC
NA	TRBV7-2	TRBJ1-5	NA	CASSLARGGEGNQPQHF	TGTGCCAGCAGCTTAGCTCGGGGGGGCGAGGGCAATCAGCCCCAGCATTTT
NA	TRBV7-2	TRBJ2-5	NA	CASFRGGSQETQYF	TGTGCCAGCTTCCGAGGGGGTTCCCAAGAGACCCAGTACTTC
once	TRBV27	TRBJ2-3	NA	CASSFDSTDTQYF	TGTGCCAGCAGTTTTGATAGCACAGATACGCAGTATTTT
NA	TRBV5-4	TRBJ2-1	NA	CASSGDLTSYNEQFF	TGTGCCAGCAGCGGGGACTTAACCTCCTACAATGAGCAGTTCTTC
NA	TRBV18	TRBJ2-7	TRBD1	CASSLPGQGLYEQYF	TGTGCCAGCTCCCTCCCGGGACAGGGTTTGTACGAGCAGTACTTC
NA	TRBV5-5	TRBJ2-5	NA	CASSFWGAPETQYF	TGTGCCAGCAGCTTCTGGGGGGCCCCAGAGACCCAGTACTTC
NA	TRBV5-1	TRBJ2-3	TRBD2	CASRRQPTSGTPDTQYF	TGCGCCAGCAGGCGGCAGCCGACTAGCGGGACGCCAGATACGCAGTATTTT
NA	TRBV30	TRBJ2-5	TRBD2	CAWSFGLAGSQETQYF	TGTGCCTGGAGTTTCGGGCTAGCGGGAAGCCAAGAGACCCAGTACTTC
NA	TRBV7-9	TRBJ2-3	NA	CASSPGGAGGRADTQYF	TGTGCCAGCAGCCCTGGGGGGGCAGGGGGCAGGGCAGATACGCAGTATTTT
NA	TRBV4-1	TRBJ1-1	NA	CASSQEVGQTNTEAFF	TGCGCCAGCAGCCAAGAGGTTGGACAGACGAACACTGAAGCTTTCTTT
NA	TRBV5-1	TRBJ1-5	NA	CASSPGVDNQPQHF	TGCGCCAGCAGCCCGGGAGTTGACAATCAGCCCCAGCATTTT
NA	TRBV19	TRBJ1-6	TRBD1	CASSIRGQGTSPLHF	TGTGCCAGTAGTATCAGGGGGCAGGGAACTTCACCCCTCCACTTT
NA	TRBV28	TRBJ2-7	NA	CASSQGVRYEQYF	TGTGCCAGCAGCCAAGGGGTACGGTACGAGCAGTACTTC
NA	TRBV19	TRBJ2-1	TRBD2	CASSMFLAGGYNEQFF	TGTGCCAGTAGTATGTTCCTAGCGGGAGGGTACAATGAGCAGTTCTTC
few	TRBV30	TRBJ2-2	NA	CAWSVRSAGELFF	TGTGCCTGGAGTGTGAGGAGCGCCGGGGAGCTGTTTTTT
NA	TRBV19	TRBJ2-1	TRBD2	CASSIGLAGKSYNEQFF	TGTGCCAGTAGTATAGGACTAGCGGGAAAATCCTACAATGAGCAGTTCTTC
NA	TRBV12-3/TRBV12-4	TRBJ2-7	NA	CASSFDSGYEQYF	TGTGCCAGCAGTTTCGATAGCGGTTACGAGCAGTACTTC
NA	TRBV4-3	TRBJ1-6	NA	CASSQERSYNSPLHF	TGCGCCAGCAGCCAAGAGCGCTCCTATAATTCACCCCTCCACTTT
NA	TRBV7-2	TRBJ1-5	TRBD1	CASSLDRTGGNQPQHF	TGTGCCAGCAGCTTAGATCGGACAGGGGGGAATCAGCCCCAGCATTTT
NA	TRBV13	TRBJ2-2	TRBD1	CASSLRTGAGELFF	TGTGCCAGCAGCCTCAGGACAGGGGCCGGGGAGCTGTTTTTT
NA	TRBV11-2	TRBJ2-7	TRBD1	CASSADRGYEQYF	TGTGCCAGCAGCGCTGACAGGGGTTACGAGCAGTACTTC
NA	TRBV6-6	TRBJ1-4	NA	CASSYYENEKLFF	TGTGCCAGCAGTTACTATGAGAATGAAAAACTGTTTTTT
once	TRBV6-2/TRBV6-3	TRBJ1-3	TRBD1	CASSPWTGRSGNTIYF	TGTGCCAGCAGCCCCTGGACAGGGAGATCTGGAAACACCATATATTTT
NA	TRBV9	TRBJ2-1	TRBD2	CASSVVGRTSGNNEQFF	TGTGCCAGCAGCGTAGTAGGGAGGACTAGCGGGAACAATGAGCAGTTCTTC
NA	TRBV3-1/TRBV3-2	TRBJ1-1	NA	CASSQNTYTEAFF	TGTGCCAGCAGCCAAAACACGTACACTGAAGCTTTCTTT
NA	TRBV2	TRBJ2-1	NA	CASSLGTEQFF	TGTGCCAGCAGTCTAGGAACTGAGCAGTTCTTC
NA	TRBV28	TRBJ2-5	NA	CASSPPGRPGAQYF	TGTGCCAGCAGTCCCCCGGGGAGGCCAGGGGCCCAGTACTTC
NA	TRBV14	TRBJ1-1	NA	CASSQGPRSGAFF	TGTGCCAGCAGCCAAGGACCCCGGAGTGGAGCTTTCTTT
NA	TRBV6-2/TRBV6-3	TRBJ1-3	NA	CASSGYNSGNTIYF	TGTGCCAGCAGCGGATACAACTCTGGAAACACCATATATTTT
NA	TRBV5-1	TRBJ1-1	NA	CASSLGAPNTEAFF	TGCGCCAGCAGCTTGGGGGCCCCGAACACTGAAGCTTTCTTT
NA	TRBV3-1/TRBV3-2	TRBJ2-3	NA	CASSARGYTQYF	TGTGCCAGCAGCGCGAGGGGGTATACGCAGTATTTT
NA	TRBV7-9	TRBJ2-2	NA	CASSLATGELFF	TGTGCCAGCAGCTTAGCAACCGGGGAGCTGTTTTTT